Following are 16 T cell receptor beta chains from one sample sequenced in a study of T cell repertoires in cytomegalovirus infection. TCRdb re-called the reads with MiXCR, one entry per CDR3 protein. The top ten clones hold 1.5% to 2% of a sample with 250,000 or so distinct CDR3 sequences, 9% to 15% of them seen once. Sequenced: PBMCs. The receptors were gathered from a human donor in good health (CMV status not recorded). Some clones in this sample may be carry-over from other donors' samples.

Of note for this clonotype: One end of the junction does not line up with germline, which may come from a read error. The chain has TRBV29-1 and TRBJ2-1; 9 bases line up with TRBD1. Germline-derived CDR1 and CDR2 are SQVTM and ANQGSEA. This CDR3 region has 11 residues. CDR3 sequence: CSASPGTGFLF. The CDR3 nucleotides are TGCAGCGCAAGTCCCGGGACAGGGTTCCTCTTC.

This rearrangement joins TRBV5-1 to TRBJ2-3, with 13 bases lining up with TRBD2. This CDR3 is built from 16 residues. CDR1 is SGHRS, CDR2 YFSETQ, per germline. Trimming took 3 bases from V and 4 from J; bases not matched to a gene: 5. The CDR3 DNA is TGCGCCAGCAGCTGGGGACTAGCGGGAATCGCAGATACGCAGTATTTT. Translating it yields CASSWGLAGIADTQYF.

The J gene is TRBJ2-5, the V gene TRBV2, with TRBD2 matching over 10 bases. V lost 5 bases, J lost 2 bases, and 5 bases stayed unmatched. The length of the CDR3 is 15 residues. Germline V CDR1 and CDR2: SNHLY, FYNNEI. For the CDR3, the DNA is TGTGCCAGCAGTCAGGGACTAGCGAGACAAGAGACCCAGTACTTC. This encodes CASSQGLARQETQYF.

The rearrangement joins TRBV12-3 or TRBV12-4 to TRBJ1-3; TRBD1 aligns across 8 bases. V was pared by 3 bases and J by 2 bases, with 3 bases of the junction left unmatched. The CDR3 has 15 residues. The CDR3 loop reads CASSFGQGAGNTIYF. In DNA, the CDR3 is TGTGCCAGCAGTTTCGGACAGGGAGCTGGAAACACCATATATTTT.

This clonotype has ten or more counts. V is TRBV5-1 and J is TRBJ2-2, with 8 bases fitting TRBD2. Germline V lookup: CDR1 SGHRS, CDR2 YFSETQ. J gave up 6 bases and V 1 base, and 11 bases lay outside the gene matches. CDR3 size: 17 residues. The CDR3 region has the DNA TGCGCCAGCAGCTTGAACGTAAACAGCGGGGGTGCCGGGGAGCTGTTTTTT. It translates to CASSLNVNSGGAGELFF.

This clonotype came up many times. The CDR3 DNA reads TGTGCCAGCAGCTTCGGGCCGTACAATGAGCAGTTCTTC. It specifies CASSFGPYNEQFF. This sequence joins TRBV7-2 and TRBJ2-1; D is unresolved. Germline CDR1 is SGHTA and CDR2 is FQGNSA. V was shortened by 3 bases and J by 4 bases, with 7 bases between the two germline ends. The CDR3 runs to 13 residues.

This clonotype was seen repeatedly, ten times or more. The chain joins TRBV6-2 or TRBV6-3 to TRBJ2-5; 10 bases line up with TRBD2. This CDR3 contains 16 residues. Germline lookup yields CDR1 MNHEY and CDR2 SVGEGT. Germline trimming cut 6 bases from V and 5 bases from J; bases unmatched to any gene: 12. The CDR3: CASRSFGTSEEETQYF. The CDR3, as DNA: TGTGCCAGCAGGTCCTTCGGGACTAGCGAAGAGGAGACCCAGTACTTC.

The table lists this clonotype with a few counts. CDR3 loop: CASSVGTANSPLHF. Here the CDR3 DNA reads TGCGCCAGCAGCGTCGGGACAGCTAATTCACCCCTCCACTTT. This sequence joins TRBV5-1 and TRBJ1-6; 7 bases match TRBD1. Trimming cost V 4 bases and J 6 bases; bases outside gene matches: 4. Germline assignment: CDR1 SGHRS and CDR2 YFSETQ. The CDR3 has 14 residues.

The J gene is TRBJ1-1, the V gene TRBV29-1, with D uncertain. There are 13 residues in the CDR3. Trimming removed 7 bases at V and 0 bases at J, with 12 bases between. Germline CDR1 is SQVTM and CDR2 is ANQGSEA. CDR3 sequence (DNA): TGCAGCGCTGAGACGGTCTTGAACACTGAAGCTTTCTTT. Its translation: CSAETVLNTEAFF.

V usage is TRBV9 and J usage is TRBJ2-3; D may be TRBD1 (5 bases). The V gene's germline CDR1 is SGDLS and CDR2 YYNGEE. V lost 3 bases and J 6 bases, leaving 17 bases between the germline ends. This CDR3 spans 15 amino acids. The CDR3 nucleotides read TGTGCCAGCAGCGGAAGACAGTCCCCTGTGGATACGCAGTATTTT. It encodes CASSGRQSPVDTQYF.

The chain couples TRBV11-2 to TRBJ2-1; D gene ambiguous. Germline CDR1 reads SGHAT; CDR2 reads FQNNGV. V lost 6 bases, J lost 4 bases, and 16 bases lay in between. The CDR3 is made up of 15 amino acids. In DNA form, the CDR3 reads TGTGCCAGCAGTCTCCAAGGCCGCGGTTACAATGAGCAGTTCTTC. Residues: CASSLQGRGYNEQFF.

This clonotype was counted at least ten times. The chain has TRBV7-2 and TRBJ2-3; D call uncertain. Looked up from germline, CDR1 is SGHTA and CDR2 is FQGNSA. This CDR3 is 14 amino acids long. Trimming left V 2 bases short and J 3 bases short, with 9 bases between. As DNA, the CDR3 is TGTGCCAGCAGCTTATCCCTGAGAACAGATACGCAGTATTTT. Its protein is CASSLSLRTDTQYF.

This clonotype came up many times. This chain links TRBV7-8 with TRBJ1-3; 8 positions agree with TRBD1. Germline-derived CDR1 and CDR2 are SGHVS and FQNEAQ. The CDR3 loop spans 16 amino acids. V shed 3 bases and J 0 bases; nucleotides not matched to a gene: 4. CDR3 nucleotides: TGTGCCAGCAGCTTCGCTACAGGGGGCTCTGGAAACACCATATATTTT. Translating gives CASSFATGGSGNTIYF.

This clonotype showed up many times. This chain joins TRBV20-1 and TRBJ2-7; TRBD1 matches at 8 bases. V dropped 6 bases and J dropped 5; count of bases not matched to a gene: 18. This CDR3 contains 16 residues. Per the germline V gene, CDR1 is DFQATT and CDR2 is SNEGSKA (reference sequence). The CDR3 spells CSAQPPNRDRSHEQYF. Here the CDR3 DNA reads TGCAGTGCCCAACCTCCTAATCGGGACAGGTCACACGAGCAGTACTTC.

This clonotype was seen at least ten times. The chain joins TRBV7-6 to TRBJ2-3, with 8 positions matching TRBD1. Germline lookup yields CDR1 SGHVS and CDR2 FNYEAQ. Germline trimming cut 1 base from V and 6 bases from J; bases unmatched to any gene: 3. This CDR3 comprises 14 residues. CDR3 in DNA: TGTGCCAGCAGCTTAGGACAGGGGCGGGATACGCAGTATTTT. It translates to CASSLGQGRDTQYF.

Comments on this clonotype: At one of its ends the junction is not consistent with the germline gene, which may arise from a read error. The chain recombines TRBV6-5 with TRBJ1-6, with D perhaps matching TRBD1 (5 bases). This CDR3 has 14 residues. The germline gives CDR1 MNHEY, CDR2 SVGAGI. The CDR3 bases are TGTGCCGGCAGTTACGGCAGGGAAAAATCACCCCTCCACTTT. This gives the protein CAGSYGREKSPLHF.